These 14 T cell receptor beta chains originate from one sample sequenced in a study of T cells expressing NK-cell markers. TCRdb reprocessed the 5' RACE reads; each CDR3 protein has one entry and no DNA is given. Found here are about 460,000 distinct CDR3 sequences; the top ten clones hold over 1.3%. Sequencing input: blood T cells: a sorted CD56 or NKG2C T cell subset, CD4+ or CD8+ T cells, or bulk PBMC T cells (not recorded which). The receptors were sampled from a woman aged 50 to 60 in good health.

The J gene is TRBJ2-3, the V gene TRBV6-1; TCRdb gives TRBD1 as the D gene, but with no DNA this cannot be confirmed. CDR1 and CDR2 from the germline V gene are MNHNS and SASEGT. The CDR3 is 13 amino acids. Here the CDR3 reads CASSGQGGDTQYF.

The rearrangement joins TRBV20-1 to TRBJ2-5; TCRdb proposes TRBD2, but this gene call is untestable without DNA. The CDR3 contains 15 residues. Germline lookup yields CDR1 DFQATT and CDR2 SNEGSKA (reference sequence). The CDR3 loop is CSAREGSRWQETQYF.

This chain uses TRBV5-1 with TRBJ2-1. This CDR3 is built from 13 residues. Germline assignment: CDR1 SGHRS and CDR2 YFSETQ. CDR3 sequence: CASSDHPADEQFF. Supplemented by reference TRBV5-1 and TRBJ2-1, the full variable domain reads KAGVTQTPRYLIKTRGQQVTLSCSPISGHRSVSWYQQTPGQGLQFLFEYFSETQRNKGNFPGRFSGRQFSNSRSEMNVSTLELGDSALYLCASSDHPADEQFFGPGTRLTVL.

The chain uses TRBV7-8 and TRBJ2-3. The CDR3 has 15 amino acids. Looked up from germline, CDR1 is SGHVS and CDR2 is FQNEAQ. The CDR3 protein is CASSSAWGNTDTQYF.

V is TRBV4-1 and J is TRBJ1-6. The length of the CDR3 is 15 residues. Germline V gene data show CDR1 as MGHRA and CDR2 as YSYEKL. The CDR3 spells CASSQGSSANSPLHF.

The rearrangement links TRBV7-8 to TRBJ1-1. The CDR3 contains 19 residues. The germline V gene encodes CDR1 SGHVS and CDR2 FQNEAQ. CDR3 amino acids: CASSLRVGDLAGRGTEAFF.

The CDR3 loop is CASRRRGNQPQHF. V is TRBV28 and J is TRBJ1-5; as DNA is missing, the TRBD1 call by TCRdb cannot be tested. The CDR3 spans 13 residues. CDR1 and CDR2 (germline): MDHEN, SYDVKM.

The chain is built from TRBV3-1 and TRBJ2-2; the TCRdb call, TRBD1, lacks DNA for checking. In germline, CDR1 is LGHDT, CDR2 YNNKEL (reference sequence). This CDR3 has 15 amino acids. The CDR3 sequence: CASSQEGRGLGELFF.

The chain couples TRBV27 to TRBJ2-4. The germline CDR1 and CDR2 sequences are MNHEY and SMNVEV (reference sequence). This CDR3 region has 15 residues. The chain's CDR3 is CASSPNTGWVNIQYF.

This chain uses TRBV7-2 with TRBJ1-5; TCRdb picks TRBD1, but there is no DNA to check that call. CDR3 length: 15 amino acids. Germline V gives CDR1 SGHTA, CDR2 FQGNSA. The CDR3 here is CASSSAGQVNQPQHF.

The rearrangement links TRBV12-3 or TRBV12-4 to TRBJ2-7. This CDR3 comprises 14 residues. The CDR3: CASSLDLGSYEQYF.

V usage is TRBV7-9 and J usage is TRBJ2-1; TCRdb gives TRBD2 as the D gene, but with no DNA this cannot be confirmed. The CDR3 length is 13 residues. The germline V gene has CDR1 SEHNR and CDR2 FQNEAQ (reference sequence). The CDR3 region is CASSSRTSREQFF.

The CDR3 sequence is CASSVETGLQYNEQFF. This rearrangement joins TRBV9 to TRBJ2-1; no DNA is available, so the TRBD2 call from TCRdb remains unchecked. The germline V gene encodes CDR1 SGDLS and CDR2 YYNGEE. CDR3 length: 16 amino acids.

CDR3 loop: CASGNHWTGGNNEQFF. V is TRBV12-5 and J is TRBJ2-1; the TCRdb D gene call, TRBD1, has no DNA to confirm it. This CDR3 spans 16 amino acids. Germline V CDR1 and CDR2: LGHNT, FRNRAP.